The next 14 T cell receptor beta chains were all read from a single sample in a study of blood T cell repertoires in COVID-19 (dated by TCRdb to 2018 to 2020). The library was prepared using the immunoSEQ multiplex PCR assay. The clones in this table, taken by TCRdb from immuneACCESS, are in-frame only. Not every clone is retained; where verified, under half of the shortfall comes from an unresolved V gene, and the cause of the rest is unknown. The sample table records about 110,000 clones; 88% of these occur just once. The ten top clones hold about 3% of the sample. Sequencing was performed on peripheral blood. Receptors were obtained from a woman aged 50 to 65 with acute or convalescent COVID-19.

Turning to this clone: The same CDR3 arises from other DNA sequences in this sample as well. This chain joins TRBV19 and TRBJ2-5; TRBD2 matches 7 bases. The CDR3 runs 13 residues. After removal of 8 bases from V and 2 bases from J, the junction contained 5 bases not matched to a gene. CDR1 and CDR2 (germline): LNHDA, SQIVND (reference sequence). As DNA, the CDR3 is TGTGCCAGTTCCCCTAGCGGTCAAGAGACCCAGTACTTC. It is translated as CASSPSGQETQYF.

This clone was seen more than once but under ten times. DNA of the CDR3: TGTGCCAGCAGTGAAGCGACGGGAGCTGAGCAGTTCTTC. This translates into CASSEATGAEQFF. The chain carries TRBV2 and TRBJ2-1; a weak D match, TRBD2 (6 bases). Germline CDR1 reads SNHLY; CDR2 reads FYNNEI. Trimming removed 0 bases at V and 9 bases at J, with 9 bases between. The CDR3 is made up of 13 amino acids.

This chain joins TRBV11-2 and TRBJ1-2; perhaps TRBD1 as D (5 bases). Deletions cut 5 bases from V and 2 bases from J, with 18 bases between. The germline V gene encodes CDR1 SGHAT and CDR2 FQNNGV. This CDR3 has 16 amino acids. The CDR3 is CASSLPAWTKNYGYTF. CDR3 DNA: TGTGCCAGCAGCCTCCCCGCGTGGACAAAAAACTATGGCTACACCTTC.

This clone appeared a single time. V and J are TRBV6-5 and TRBJ1-2, with TRBD1 identical over 7 bases. Looked up from germline, CDR1 is MNHEY and CDR2 is SVGAGI. The CDR3 has 13 residues. V trimming: 6 bases; J trimming: 1 base; junction bases outside the gene matches: 2. CDR3 residues: CASRGTVNYGYTF. DNA of the CDR3: TGTGCCAGCAGAGGGACAGTTAACTATGGCTACACCTTC.

This clone was recorded a few times. CDR3 coding DNA: TGTGCCAGCAGCTTAGGGGTAGCGGGAGGTACAGATACGCAGTATTTT. Translation gives CASSLGVAGGTDTQYF. This chain joins TRBV7-2 and TRBJ2-3; TRBD2 agrees at 10 bases. V was pared by 1 base and J by 3 bases, with 4 bases of the junction left unmatched. Germline V gene data show CDR1 as SGHTA and CDR2 as FQGNSA. The CDR3 has 16 residues.

The chain employs TRBV7-8 and TRBJ1-2; tentative D call: TRBD1 (6 bases). The germline V and J ends were trimmed by 4 bases and 7 bases, with 13 bases remaining between them. CDR1 is SGHVS, CDR2 FQNEAQ, per germline. This CDR3 region has 13 residues. The DNA for the CDR3 is TGTGCCAGCAGCTCCAACAGGGACCGTGGCTACACCTTC. The encoded protein is CASSSNRDRGYTF. Using reference TRBV7-8 and TRBJ1-2 for the parts outside the CDR3, the full variable domain is GAGVSQSPRYKVAKRGQDVALRCDPISGHVSLFWYQQALGQGPEFLTYFQNEAQLDKSGLPSDRFFAERPEGSVSTLKIQRTQQEDSAVYLCASSSNRDRGYTFGSGTRLTVV.

This clone has just one count. The gene calls are TRBV10-3 and TRBJ1-5; 7 positions agree with TRBD1. The V segment lost 3 bases and the J segment 0 bases; nucleotides outside the gene matches: 5. The CDR3 runs to 16 residues. Germline CDR1 reads ENHRY; CDR2 reads SYGVKD. The CDR3 region is CAISEGQDYSNQPQHF. Written as DNA, the CDR3 is TGTGCCATCAGTGAAGGACAGGACTATAGCAATCAGCCCCAGCATTTT.

This sequence joins TRBV29-1 and TRBJ2-3, with D perhaps TRBD2 (6 bases). The germline V gene encodes CDR1 SQVTM and CDR2 ANQGSEA. With 0 bases removed from V and 7 bases from J, the gap between germline ends came to 14 bases. CDR3 length: 14 residues. The chain's CDR3 is CSVEDALRGNTQYF. CDR3 in DNA: TGCAGCGTTGAAGACGCCTTACGGGGGAATACGCAGTATTTT.

J is TRBJ2-2 and V is TRBV24-1; 7 nucleotides line up with TRBD1. The CDR3 covers 19 residues. Per the germline V gene, CDR1 is KGHDR and CDR2 is SFDVKD. V lost 7 bases, J lost 2 bases, and 18 bases stayed unmatched. The CDR3 loop is CATSRDSPFRDVNTGELFF. CDR3 sequence (DNA): TGTGCCACCAGCCGGGACAGCCCTTTCCGGGACGTTAACACCGGGGAGCTGTTTTTT.

CDR3: CASSSQGSGYTF. Here the CDR3 DNA reads TGTGCCAGCAGTTCTCAGGGGAGTGGCTACACCTTC. The chain recombines TRBV27 with TRBJ1-2, with D possibly being TRBD1 (6 bases). The V end lost 4 bases, the J end lost 7 bases, and 10 bases lay between the germline ends. Germline loops: CDR1 MNHEY, CDR2 SMNVEV (reference sequence). The CDR3 length is 12 residues.

This chain joins TRBV27 and TRBJ1-1; 7 bases map to TRBD1. The CDR3 extends over 15 amino acids. Germline assignment: CDR1 MNHEY and CDR2 SMNVEV (reference sequence). J lost 3 bases, V lost 5 bases, and 9 bases had no gene match. CDR3 sequence: CASSTGQATYTEAFF. CDR3 nucleotide sequence: TGTGCCAGCAGTACCGGACAGGCCACCTACACTGAAGCTTTCTTT.

This chain joins TRBV6-1 and TRBJ1-4, with TRBD1 matching over 8 bases. Germline V gene data show CDR1 as MNHNS and CDR2 as SASEGT. This CDR3 contains 16 residues. V dropped 4 bases and J dropped 0; count of bases not matched to a gene: 4. The CDR3 DNA follows: TGTGCCAGCAGTGCCGGACAGGGTACAACTAATGAAAAACTGTTTTTT. Its translation is CASSAGQGTTNEKLFF.

The rearrangement joins TRBV7-9 to TRBJ1-5; a weak D match, TRBD1 (6 bases). The V end was cut by 1 base, the J end by 0 bases, with 7 bases between. The CDR3 runs to 15 residues. Germline V CDR1 and CDR2: SEHNR, FQNEAQ (reference sequence). The CDR3 is CASSLGTDSNQPQHF. The CDR3 DNA sequence: TGTGCCAGCAGCTTAGGGACAGATAGCAATCAGCCCCAGCATTTT.

The chain joins TRBV10-1 to TRBJ2-7, with 9 bases aligning to TRBD2. The junction had 1 base not matched to a gene; V was cut back by 3 bases and J by 4 bases. The CDR3 extends over 13 amino acids. CDR1 and CDR2 (germline): WNHNN, SYGVQD (reference sequence). CDR3: CASSDSGSYEQYF. CDR3 nucleotides: TGCGCCAGCAGTGATAGCGGGAGTTACGAGCAGTACTTC.